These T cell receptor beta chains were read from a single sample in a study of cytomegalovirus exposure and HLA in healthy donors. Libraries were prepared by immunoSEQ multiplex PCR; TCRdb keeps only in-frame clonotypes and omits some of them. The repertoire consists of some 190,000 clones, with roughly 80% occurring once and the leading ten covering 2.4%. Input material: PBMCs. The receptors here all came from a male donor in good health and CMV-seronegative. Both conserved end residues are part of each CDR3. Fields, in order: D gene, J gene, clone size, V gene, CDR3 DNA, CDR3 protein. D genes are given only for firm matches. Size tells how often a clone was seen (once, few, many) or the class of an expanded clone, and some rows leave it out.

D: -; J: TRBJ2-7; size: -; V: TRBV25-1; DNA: TGTGCCAGCAGGGGGACTTCCCCCTCCTACGAGCAGTACTTC; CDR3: CASRGTSPSYEQYF
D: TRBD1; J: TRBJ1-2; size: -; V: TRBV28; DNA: TGTGCCGCTTTGGTCCGGGACAGGGGAAGTGGCTACACCTTC; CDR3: CAALVRDRGSGYTF
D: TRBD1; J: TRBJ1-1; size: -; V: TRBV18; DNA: TGTGCCAGCTCACCACTCGGACAGGTGGGGCGGAACACTGAAGCTTTCTTT; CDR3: CASSPLGQVGRNTEAFF
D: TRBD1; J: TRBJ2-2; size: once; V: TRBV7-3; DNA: TGTGCCAGCAGCCGGACAGGGGAAATAGGCGGGGAGCTGTTTTTT; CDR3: CASSRTGEIGGELFF
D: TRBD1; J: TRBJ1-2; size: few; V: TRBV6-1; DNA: TGTGCCAGCAGTGGGGGGACAGGCCATACCTCACCTGACTATGGCTACACCTTC; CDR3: CASSGGTGHTSPDYGYTF
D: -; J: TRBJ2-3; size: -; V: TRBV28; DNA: TGTGCCAGCTTAGCGGCTAGCACAGATACGCAGTATTTT; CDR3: CASLAASTDTQYF
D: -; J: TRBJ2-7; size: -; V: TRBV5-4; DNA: TGTGCCAGCAGCTCCATTAACGGCCCCAGGGAGCAGTACTTC; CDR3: CASSSINGPREQYF
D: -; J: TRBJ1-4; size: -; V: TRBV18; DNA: TGTGCCAGCTCACCAGGGACACGTAGGGAAAAACTGTTTTTT; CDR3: CASSPGTRREKLFF
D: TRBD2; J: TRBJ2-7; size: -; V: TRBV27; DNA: TGTGCCAGCAGTTTAGCGGGAGTGCGGTACGAGCAGTACTTC; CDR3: CASSLAGVRYEQYF
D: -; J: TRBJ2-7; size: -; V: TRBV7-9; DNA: TGTGCCAGCAGCTTAGCCCGCCTAGGCAGGGGCCAACCCTACGAGCAGTACTTC; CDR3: CASSLARLGRGQPYEQYF
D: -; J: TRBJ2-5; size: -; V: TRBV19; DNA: TGTGCCAGTAGTATGGGAGGGACCCAGTACTTC; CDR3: CASSMGGTQYF
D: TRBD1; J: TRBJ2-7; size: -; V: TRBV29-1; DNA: TGCAGCGCGTGGGACAGGGGAGCCGAGCAGTACTTC; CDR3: CSAWDRGAEQYF
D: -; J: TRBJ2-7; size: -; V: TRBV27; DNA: TGTGCCACCGCCGGACAGGGACTACACGAGCAGTACTTC; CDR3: CATAGQGLHEQYF
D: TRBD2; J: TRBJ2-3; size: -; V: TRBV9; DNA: TGTGCCAGCAGCGTAGCTGGGGCGGGGGGGCCAACAGATACGCAGTATTTT; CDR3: CASSVAGAGGPTDTQYF
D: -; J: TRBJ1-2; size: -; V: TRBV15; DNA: TGTGCCACCAGCAGAGATCTCCCGATCAACGAGCGTTATGATGGCTACACCTTC; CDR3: CATSRDLPINERYDGYTF
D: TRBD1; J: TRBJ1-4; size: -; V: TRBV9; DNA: TGTGCCAGCAGCGTGATCGGGACAGGTACAGAAAAACTGTTTTTT; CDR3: CASSVIGTGTEKLFF
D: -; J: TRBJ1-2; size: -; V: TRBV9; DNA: TGTGCCAGCAGCGCCTGGGCAGTCACTGGCTACACCTTC; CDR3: CASSAWAVTGYTF
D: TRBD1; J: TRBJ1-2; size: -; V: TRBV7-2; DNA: TGTGCCAGCAGCTTAGCGAGCTCGGACAGGAACTATGGCTACACCTTC; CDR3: CASSLASSDRNYGYTF
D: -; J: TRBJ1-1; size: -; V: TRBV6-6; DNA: TGTGCCAGCAGTTACTCCTTGAACACTGAAGCTTTCTTT; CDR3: CASSYSLNTEAFF
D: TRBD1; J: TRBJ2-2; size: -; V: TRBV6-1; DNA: TGTGCCAGTTGGGACAGGGTCAACACCGGGGAGCTGTTTTTT; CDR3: CASWDRVNTGELFF
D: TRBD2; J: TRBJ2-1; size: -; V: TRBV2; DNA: TGTGCCAGCCAATCGACTAGCGGGGGGATCAGCTCCTACAATGAGCAGTTCTTC; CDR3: CASQSTSGGISSYNEQFF
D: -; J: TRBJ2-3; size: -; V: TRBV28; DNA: TGTGCCAGCAGGAATCTGCGGCAGGGGCTATCAGATACGCAGTATTTT; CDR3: CASRNLRQGLSDTQYF
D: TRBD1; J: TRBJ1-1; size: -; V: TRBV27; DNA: TGTGCCAGCAGTGAGAGACAGGGGGCAGGGACTGAAGCTTTCTTT; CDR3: CASSERQGAGTEAFF
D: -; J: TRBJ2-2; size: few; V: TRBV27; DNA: TGTGCCAGCAGTTCAGGAAGGACCGGGGAGCTGTTTTTT; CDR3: CASSSGRTGELFF
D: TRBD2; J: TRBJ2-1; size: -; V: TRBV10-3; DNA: TGTGCCATCAGCTTACTAGCGGGAGGCGCTTACAATGAGCAGTTCTTC; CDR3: CAISLLAGGAYNEQFF
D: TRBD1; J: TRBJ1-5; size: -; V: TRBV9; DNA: TGTGCCAGCAGCGCCGGGACAGGGGTTAATCAGCCCCAGCATTTT; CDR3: CASSAGTGVNQPQHF
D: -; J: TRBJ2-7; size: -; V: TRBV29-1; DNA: TGCAGCGTTGCTTCCTCACGGGGCGAGCAGTACTTC; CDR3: CSVASSRGEQYF